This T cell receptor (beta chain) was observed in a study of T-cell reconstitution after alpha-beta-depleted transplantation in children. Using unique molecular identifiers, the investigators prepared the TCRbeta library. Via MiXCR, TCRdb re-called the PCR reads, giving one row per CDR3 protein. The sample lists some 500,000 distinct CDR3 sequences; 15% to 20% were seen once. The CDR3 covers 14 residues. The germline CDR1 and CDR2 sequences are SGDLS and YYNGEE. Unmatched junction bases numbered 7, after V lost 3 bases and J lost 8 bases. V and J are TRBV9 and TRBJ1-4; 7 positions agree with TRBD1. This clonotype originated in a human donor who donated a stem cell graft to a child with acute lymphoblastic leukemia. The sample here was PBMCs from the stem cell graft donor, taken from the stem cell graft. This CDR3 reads CASSGQGADEKLFF. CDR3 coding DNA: TGTGCCAGCAGCGGACAGGGTGCAGACGAAAAACTGTTTTTT.